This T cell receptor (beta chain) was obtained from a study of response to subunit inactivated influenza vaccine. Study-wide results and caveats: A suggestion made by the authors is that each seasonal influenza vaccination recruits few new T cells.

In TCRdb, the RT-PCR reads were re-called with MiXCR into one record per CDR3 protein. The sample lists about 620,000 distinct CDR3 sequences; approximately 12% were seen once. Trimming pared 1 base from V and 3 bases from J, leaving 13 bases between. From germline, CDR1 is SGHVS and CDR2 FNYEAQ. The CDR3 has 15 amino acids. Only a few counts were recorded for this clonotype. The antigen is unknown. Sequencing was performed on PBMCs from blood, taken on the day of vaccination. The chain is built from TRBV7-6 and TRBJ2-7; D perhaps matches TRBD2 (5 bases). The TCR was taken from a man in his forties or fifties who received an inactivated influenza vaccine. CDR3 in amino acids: CASSLEARTGYEQYF. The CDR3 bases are TGTGCCAGCAGCTTAGAAGCACGGACTGGCTACGAGCAGTACTTC.